This T cell receptor beta chain stems from a study of shared clonotypes between healthy human individuals. Study-level findings and limits: Shared clonotypes across all four donors exceeded non-shared ones in generation probability.

To note about this clone: Its specificity is not known.

Sequenced by immunoSEQ multiplex PCR; TCRdb stores in-frame clones only, minus some. The data show 600,000 to 800,000 clones, approximately 77% seen once. The origin of this receptor is a woman in her 30s in good health. Sequenced sample: memory CD4+ T cells sorted from blood. Subset in this sample: CD45RA-negative fraction.

The CDR3: CASSSEGRGTDTQYF. CDR3 nucleotides: TGTGCCAGCAGCTCCGAGGGTCGGGGGACAGATACGCAGTATTTT. The chain joins TRBV7-9 to TRBJ2-3, with TRBD2 as a possible D gene (6 bases). The CDR3 loop spans 15 amino acids. The V end lost 4 bases, the J end lost 3 bases, and 14 bases lay between the germline ends. CDR1 is SEHNR, CDR2 FQNEAQ, per germline (reference sequence). The full variable domain, with the rest looked up from reference TRBV7-9 and TRBJ2-3, is DTGVSQNPRHKITKRGQNVTFRCDPISEHNRLYWYRQTLGQGPEFLTYFQNEAQLEKSRLLSDRFSAERPKGSFSTLEIQRTEQGDSAMYLCASSSEGRGTDTQYFGPGTRLTVL.